Shown below are 4 T cell receptor beta chains from a single sample sequenced in a study of T cells in Graves' hyperthyroidism and ophthalmopathy. There were TCR beta CDR3 regions amplified from RNA transcripts. A first-round RT-PCR of the TCR CDR3 used the HTBI primer set. TCRdb re-analysed the multiplex PCR reads in MiXCR, keeping a single row per CDR3 protein. Of some 620,000 distinct CDR3 sequences detected, around 15% appear once; the ten largest clones hold approximately 3.8%. The material sequenced was blood. Source of these receptors: a woman in her thirties with Graves' hyperthyroidism.

At least ten counts were recorded for this clonotype. This chain links TRBV7-2 with TRBJ2-1, with no clear D. Germline V CDR1 and CDR2: SGHTA, FQGNSA. The ends were cut back, 1 base at V and 8 bases at J, with 3 bases in the middle. This CDR3 spans 11 amino acids. The CDR3 region is CASSLVHEQFF. The DNA of the CDR3 is TGTGCCAGCAGCTTAGTACATGAGCAGTTCTTC.

The sample holds many counts of this clonotype. This chain connects TRBV15 to TRBJ1-5, with 7 bases aligning to TRBD1. The junction had 9 bases not matched to a gene; V was cut back by 7 bases and J by 0 bases. This CDR3 has 16 amino acids. The germline gives CDR1 LNHNV, CDR2 YYDKDF (reference sequence). CDR3 residues: CATNPSRGYSNQPQHF. The CDR3 bases are TGTGCCACCAACCCATCCAGGGGGTATAGCAATCAGCCCCAGCATTTT.

A note on this clonotype: It may be a read error: a sequence one base away is much more abundant. The chain joins TRBV28 to TRBJ2-1; D perhaps matches TRBD1 (6 bases). Germline values: CDR1 MDHEN, CDR2 SYDVKM. V dropped 0 bases and J dropped 10 bases, with 16 bases sitting between them. The CDR3 totals 15 residues. The CDR3 protein is CASSLWQGPGLEQFF. The CDR3 DNA is TGTGCCAGCAGTTTATGGCAGGGGCCCGGGTTGGAGCAGTTCTTC.

This clonotype was seen a few times. V is TRBV28 and J is TRBJ1-3; no firm D call. Trimming removed 2 bases from V and 4 bases from J, with 12 bases in between. There are 15 residues in the CDR3. Germline CDR1 is MDHEN and CDR2 is SYDVKM. The CDR3 nucleotides read TGTGCCAGCAGTTTAATCGGGGTAGGGGGAAACACCATATATTTT. Translation: CASSLIGVGGNTIYF. The full variable domain, rest sourced from reference TRBV28 and TRBJ1-3, is DVKVTQSSRYLVKRTGEKVFLECVQDMDHENMFWYRQDPGLGLRLIYFSYDVKMKEKGDIPEGYSVSREKKERFSLILESASTNQTSMYLCASSLIGVGGNTIYFGEGSWLTVV.